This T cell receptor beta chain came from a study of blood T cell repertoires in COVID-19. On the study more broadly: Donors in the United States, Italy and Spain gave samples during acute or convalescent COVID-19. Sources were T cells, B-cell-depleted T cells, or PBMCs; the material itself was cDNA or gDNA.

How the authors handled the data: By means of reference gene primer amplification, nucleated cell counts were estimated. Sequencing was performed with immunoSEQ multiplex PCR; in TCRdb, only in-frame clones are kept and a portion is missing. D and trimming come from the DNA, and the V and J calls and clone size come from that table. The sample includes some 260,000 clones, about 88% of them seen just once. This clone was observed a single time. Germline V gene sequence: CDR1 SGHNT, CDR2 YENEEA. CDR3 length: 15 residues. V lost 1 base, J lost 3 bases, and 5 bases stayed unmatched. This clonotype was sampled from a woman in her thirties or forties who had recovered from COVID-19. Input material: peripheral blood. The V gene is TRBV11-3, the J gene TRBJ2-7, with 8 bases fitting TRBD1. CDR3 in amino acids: CASSLVQGANYEQYF. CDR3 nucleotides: TGTGCCAGCAGCTTAGTTCAGGGGGCGAACTACGAGCAGTACTTC.